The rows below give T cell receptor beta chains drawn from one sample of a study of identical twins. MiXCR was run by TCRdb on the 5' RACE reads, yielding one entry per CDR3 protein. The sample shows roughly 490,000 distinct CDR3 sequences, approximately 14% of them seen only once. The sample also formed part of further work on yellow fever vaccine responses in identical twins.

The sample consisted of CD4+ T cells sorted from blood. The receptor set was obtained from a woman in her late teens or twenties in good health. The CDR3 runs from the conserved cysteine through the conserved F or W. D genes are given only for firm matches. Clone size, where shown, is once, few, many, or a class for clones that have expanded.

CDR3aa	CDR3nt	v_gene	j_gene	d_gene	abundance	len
CASSPLAGELYEQFF	TGTGCCAGCAGCCCGCTAGCGGGAGAACTATATGAGCAGTTCTTC	TRBV7-2	TRBJ2-1	TRBD2	many	15
CASSLTRTGRSTDTQYF	TGTGCCAGCAGCCTGACACGAACAGGGCGGAGCACAGATACGCAGTATTTT	TRBV11-2	TRBJ2-3	.	few	17
CASSRRLAASYNEQFF	TGTGCCAGCAGCCGTAGACTCGCTGCCTCCTACAATGAGCAGTTCTTC	TRBV28	TRBJ2-1	.	few	16
CASTRNLSGREQYF	TGTGCCAGCACTCGAAATTTATCAGGGAGAGAGCAGTACTTC	TRBV6-1	TRBJ2-7	.	.	14
CASSQTLGTGKETQYF	TGTGCCAGCAGCCAAACGCTGGGGACAGGGAAAGAGACCCAGTACTTC	TRBV3-1	TRBJ2-5	TRBD1	.	16
CASIVRGSYQPQHF	TGTGCCAGCATCGTCAGGGGAAGTTATCAGCCCCAGCATTTT	TRBV28	TRBJ1-5	.	few	14
CASNLRRNTEAFF	TGTGCCAGCAACTTGCGACGGAACACTGAAGCTTTCTTT	TRBV6-1	TRBJ1-1	.	few	13
CASSLWTGGTDTQYF	TGTGCCAGCAGTTTATGGACAGGGGGTACAGATACGCAGTATTTT	TRBV12-3/TRBV12-4	TRBJ2-3	TRBD1	.	15
CASSSGQSFNEQYF	TGCGCCAGCAGTTCCGGACAGAGTTTTAACGAGCAGTACTTC	TRBV5-1	TRBJ2-7	.	many	14
CATRPRGADTQYF	TGTGCCACCCGGCCCAGGGGGGCAGATACGCAGTATTTT	TRBV19	TRBJ2-3	.	.	13